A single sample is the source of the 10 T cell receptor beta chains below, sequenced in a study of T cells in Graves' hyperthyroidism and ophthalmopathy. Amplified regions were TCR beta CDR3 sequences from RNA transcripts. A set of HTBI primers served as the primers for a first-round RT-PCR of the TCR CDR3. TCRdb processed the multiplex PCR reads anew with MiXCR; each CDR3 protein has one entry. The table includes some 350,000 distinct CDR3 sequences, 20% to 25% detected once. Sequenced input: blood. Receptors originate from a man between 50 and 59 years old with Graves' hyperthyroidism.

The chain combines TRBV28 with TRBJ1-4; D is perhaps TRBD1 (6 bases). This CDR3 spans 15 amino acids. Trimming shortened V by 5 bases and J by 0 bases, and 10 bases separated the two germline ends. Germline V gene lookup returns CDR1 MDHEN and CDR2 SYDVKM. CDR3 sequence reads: CASSGKGATNEKLFF. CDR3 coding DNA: TGTGCCAGCAGTGGGAAGGGGGCAACTAATGAAAAACTGTTTTTT.

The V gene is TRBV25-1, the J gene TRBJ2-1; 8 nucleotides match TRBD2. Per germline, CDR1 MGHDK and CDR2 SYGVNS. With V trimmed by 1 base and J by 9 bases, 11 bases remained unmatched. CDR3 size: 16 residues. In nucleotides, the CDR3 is TGTGCCAGCAGTGAATCAGGGACTAGGGGAGACACTGAGCAGTTCTTC. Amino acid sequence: CASSESGTRGDTEQFF.

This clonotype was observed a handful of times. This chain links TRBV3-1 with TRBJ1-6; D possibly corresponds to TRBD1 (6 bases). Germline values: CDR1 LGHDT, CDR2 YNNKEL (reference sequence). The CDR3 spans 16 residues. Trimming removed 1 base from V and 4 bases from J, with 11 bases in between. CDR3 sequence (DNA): TGTGCCAGCAGCCAAGGAACCGGGACATATAATTCACCCCTCCACTTT. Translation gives CASSQGTGTYNSPLHF.

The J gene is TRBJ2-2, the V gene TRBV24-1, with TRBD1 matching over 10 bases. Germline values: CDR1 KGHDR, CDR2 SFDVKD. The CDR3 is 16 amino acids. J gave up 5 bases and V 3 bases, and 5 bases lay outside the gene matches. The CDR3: CATSDPRTGGTGELFF. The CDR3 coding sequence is TGTGCCACCAGTGATCCGAGGACAGGGGGGACCGGGGAGCTGTTTTTT.

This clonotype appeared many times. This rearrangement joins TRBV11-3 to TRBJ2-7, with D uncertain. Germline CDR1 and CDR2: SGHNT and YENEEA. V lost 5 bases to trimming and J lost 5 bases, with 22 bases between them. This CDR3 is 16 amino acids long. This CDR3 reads CASSLLLSGSKNEQYF. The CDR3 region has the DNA TGTGCCAGCAGCCTCCTATTGTCAGGATCTAAGAACGAGCAGTACTTC.

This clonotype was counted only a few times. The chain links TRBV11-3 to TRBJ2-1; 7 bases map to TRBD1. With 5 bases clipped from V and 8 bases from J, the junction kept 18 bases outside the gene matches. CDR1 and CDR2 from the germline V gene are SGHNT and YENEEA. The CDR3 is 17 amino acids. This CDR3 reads CASSAPLGQAPLDEQFF. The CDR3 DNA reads TGTGCCAGCAGCGCCCCCTTAGGACAGGCCCCTCTGGATGAGCAGTTCTTC. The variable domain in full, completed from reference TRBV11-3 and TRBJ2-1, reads EAGVVQSPRYKIIEKKQPVAFWCNPISGHNTLYWYLQNLGQGPELLIRYENEEAVDDSQLPKDRFSAERLKGVDSTLKIQPAELGDSAVYLCASSAPLGQAPLDEQFFGPGTRLTVL.

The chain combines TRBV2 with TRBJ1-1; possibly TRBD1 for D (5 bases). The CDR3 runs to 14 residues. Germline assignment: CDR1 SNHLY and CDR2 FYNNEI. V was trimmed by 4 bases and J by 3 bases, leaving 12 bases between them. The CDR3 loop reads CASSVQGQDTEAFF. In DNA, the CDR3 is TGTGCCAGCAGTGTTCAGGGCCAGGACACTGAAGCTTTCTTT.

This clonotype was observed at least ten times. CDR3 DNA sequence: TGCAGCGTTGAGGTCCGGGACAGGGGTTCCGATACGCAGTATTTT. It yields the protein CSVEVRDRGSDTQYF. V usage is TRBV29-1 and J usage is TRBJ2-3; the match to TRBD1 covers 10 bases. With 3 bases clipped from V and 6 bases from J, the junction kept 9 bases outside the gene matches. The CDR3 consists of 15 residues. CDR1 SQVTM and CDR2 ANQGSEA come from the germline V gene.

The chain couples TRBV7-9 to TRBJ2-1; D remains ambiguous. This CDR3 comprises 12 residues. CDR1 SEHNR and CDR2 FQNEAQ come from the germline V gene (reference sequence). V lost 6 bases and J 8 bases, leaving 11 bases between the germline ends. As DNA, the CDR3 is TGTGCCAGCAGATCTATAAGCGATGAGCAGTTCTTC. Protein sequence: CASRSISDEQFF.

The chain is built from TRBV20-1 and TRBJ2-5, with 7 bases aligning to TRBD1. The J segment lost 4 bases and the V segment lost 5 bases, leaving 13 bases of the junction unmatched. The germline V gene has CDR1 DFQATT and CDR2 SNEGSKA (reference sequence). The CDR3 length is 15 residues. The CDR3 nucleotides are TGCAGTGCTGGGGACAGTGTTAAAGGTCTAGAGACCCAGTACTTC. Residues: CSAGDSVKGLETQYF.